The 7 T cell receptor beta chains in this list originate from one sample, sequenced in a study of T cells in localized non-small cell lung cancer. The table came from immunoSEQ multiplex PCR; TCRdb's copy has only in-frame clones and leaves some out. The sample contains about 77,000 clones, around 89% of which appear only once. The specimen comprised peripheral blood, sampled before any cancer treatment. These receptor sequences come from a woman aged 40-75 years with stage I squamous cell lung carcinoma.

This chain joins TRBV5-5 and TRBJ2-5, with unresolved D. The CDR3 has 13 residues. Per germline, CDR1 SGHKS and CDR2 YYEKEE (reference sequence). V lost 2 bases to trimming and J lost 0 bases, with 5 bases between them. The CDR3 is CASSFRDQETQYF. The CDR3 DNA sequence: TGTGCCAGCAGCTTCCGGGACCAAGAGACCCAGTACTTC.

This chain links TRBV19 with TRBJ1-2; unclear D gene. The CDR3 is made up of 11 amino acids. Germline V gives CDR1 LNHDA, CDR2 SQIVND (reference sequence). V lost 10 bases and J lost 4, with 10 bases in between. The DNA of the CDR3 is TGTGCCACCGAGGGTCGCTATGGCTACACCTTC. Amino acid sequence: CATEGRYGYTF.

This chain connects TRBV7-9 to TRBJ2-5, with TRBD2 as a possible D gene (6 bases). The CDR3 extends over 13 amino acids. Germline-derived CDR1 and CDR2 are SEHNR and FQNEAQ (reference sequence). Trimming stripped 8 bases from V and 1 base from J, with 11 bases between. The CDR3 DNA reads TGTGCCAGCGGCCCGGAGGGCCAAGAGACCCAGTACTTC. Amino acids: CASGPEGQETQYF.

The CDR3 reads CASSQPPSRQGTGYTF. CDR3 nucleotide sequence: TGCGCCAGCAGCCAACCCCCTTCCAGGCAGGGAACGGGCTACACCTTC. The chain employs TRBV4-1 and TRBJ1-2; D possibly corresponds to TRBD1 (5 bases). The CDR3 loop spans 16 amino acids. Germline CDR1 and CDR2: MGHRA and YSYEKL. V gave up 2 bases and J gave up 8 bases, with 21 bases separating them.

V is TRBV10-3 and J is TRBJ2-2, with TRBD2 matching 7 bases. In germline, CDR1 is ENHRY, CDR2 SYGVKD. After removal of 6 bases from V and 6 bases from J, the junction contained 1 base not matched to a gene. The CDR3 sequence is 12 residues long. The CDR3 coding sequence is TGTGCCATCAGGGGGAGGGCCGGGGAGCTGTTTTTT. Translation gives CAIRGRAGELFF.

The chain recombines TRBV9 with TRBJ2-3; D assignment may be TRBD1 or TRBD2 (5 bases each). From germline, CDR1 is SGDLS and CDR2 YYNGEE. This CDR3 has 13 residues. V lost 3 bases and J 2 bases, leaving 7 bases between the germline ends. CDR3 residues: CASSGGFTDTQYF. CDR3 nucleotide sequence: TGTGCCAGCAGCGGGGGGTTCACAGATACGCAGTATTTT. Based on the CDR3 plus reference TRBV9 and TRBJ2-3, the full variable domain is DSGVTQTPKHLITATGQRVTLRCSPRSGDLSVYWYQQSLDQGLQFLIQYYNGEERAKGNILERFSAQQFPDLHSELNLSSLELGDSALYFCASSGGFTDTQYFGPGTRLTVL.

V gene TRBV18 combines with J gene TRBJ1-1; possibly TRBD1 for D (6 bases). Germline V gene lookup returns CDR1 KGHSH and CDR2 LQKENI. Trimming shortened V by 2 bases and J by 5 bases, and 12 bases separated the two germline ends. This CDR3 spans 14 amino acids. The CDR3 coding sequence is TGTGCCAGCTCACCAGCAACAGGGAAGACTGAAGCTTTCTTT. Its translation is CASSPATGKTEAFF.